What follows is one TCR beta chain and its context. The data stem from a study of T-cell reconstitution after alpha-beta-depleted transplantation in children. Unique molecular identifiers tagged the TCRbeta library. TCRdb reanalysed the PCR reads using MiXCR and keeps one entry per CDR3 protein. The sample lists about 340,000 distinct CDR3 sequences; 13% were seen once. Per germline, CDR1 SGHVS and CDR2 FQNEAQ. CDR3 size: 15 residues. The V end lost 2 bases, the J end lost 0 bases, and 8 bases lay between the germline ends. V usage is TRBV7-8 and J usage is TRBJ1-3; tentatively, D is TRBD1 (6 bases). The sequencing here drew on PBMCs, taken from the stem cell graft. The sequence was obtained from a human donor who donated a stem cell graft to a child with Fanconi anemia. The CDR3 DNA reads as TGTGCCAGCAGCTTAAACAGGGACTCTGGAAACACCATATATTTT. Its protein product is CASSLNRDSGNTIYF.